A single sample gave rise to the 9 T cell receptor beta chains below, sequenced in a study of cytomegalovirus exposure and HLA in healthy donors. TCRdb keeps only in-frame clones here, not all; method: immunoSEQ multiplex PCR. Of roughly 180,000 clones listed, roughly nine tenths are singletons. Sequencing was done on a sample of PBMCs. These receptors came from a man under 40 in good health and CMV-seropositive.

This chain links TRBV6-1 with TRBJ1-5, with 8 bases fitting TRBD1. The CDR3 sequence is 13 residues long. The germline V gene encodes CDR1 MNHNS and CDR2 SASEGT. Germline trimming cut 4 bases from V and 11 bases from J; bases unmatched to any gene: 7. This CDR3 is CASSVDRDSSQHF. For the CDR3, the DNA is TGTGCCAGCAGTGTGGACAGGGACTCTTCCCAGCATTTT.

The rearrangement uses TRBV5-4 and TRBJ2-7, with 7 bases identical to TRBD2. This CDR3 contains 15 residues. Germline CDR1 reads SGHNT; CDR2 reads YYREEE (reference sequence). The V and J ends lost 4 bases and 0 bases, in that order; junction bases with no gene match: 7. CDR3 loop: CASSLASGASYEQYF. The CDR3 bases are TGTGCCAGCAGCCTTGCTAGCGGAGCCTCCTACGAGCAGTACTTC.

The V gene is TRBV10-3, the J gene TRBJ1-2; the D is unclear. This CDR3 is 15 amino acids long. Germline V gives CDR1 ENHRY, CDR2 SYGVKD. The V end lost 0 bases, the J end lost 7 bases, and 15 bases lay between the germline ends. The CDR3 sequence is CAISESGQMSAGYTF. CDR3 nucleotide sequence: TGTGCCATCAGTGAGTCTGGGCAGATGAGCGCTGGCTACACCTTC.

The chain is built from TRBV28 and TRBJ2-3; 7 bases are a match to TRBD2. The V segment lost 3 bases and the J segment 3 bases; nucleotides outside the gene matches: 3. The CDR3 has 14 amino acids. The germline gives CDR1 MDHEN, CDR2 SYDVKM. CDR3 loop: CASSFAGETDTQYF. The DNA of the CDR3 is TGTGCCAGCAGTTTCGCGGGAGAGACAGATACGCAGTATTTT.

The chain couples TRBV4-3 to TRBJ1-2; TRBD1 is a possible D gene (6 bases). V lost 0 bases and J lost 2, with 10 bases in between. Germline V gene lookup returns CDR1 LGHNA and CDR2 YSLEER. The CDR3 sequence is 15 residues long. The CDR3 DNA follows: TGCGCCAGCAGCCAAGATGACAGGATGAACTATGGCTACACCTTC. The encoded protein is CASSQDDRMNYGYTF.

The gene calls are TRBV2 and TRBJ1-5; no clear D. CDR3 length: 15 residues. Germline V gene lookup returns CDR1 SNHLY and CDR2 FYNNEI. Trimming took off 0 bases at V and 1 base at J, with 7 bases between the two ends. Here the CDR3 DNA reads TGTGCCAGCAGTGAAGCCGGCCGGAGCAATCAGCCCCAGCATTTT. Translating it yields CASSEAGRSNQPQHF.

The rearrangement uses TRBV4-1 and TRBJ2-7; 8 bases agree with TRBD2. This CDR3 contains 15 residues. The V and J ends lost 4 bases and 3 bases, in that order; junction bases with no gene match: 8. CDR1 and CDR2 from the germline V gene are MGHRA and YSYEKL. CDR3 coding DNA: TGCGCCAGCAGCCCATCAGCGGGAGCAAGCTACGAGCAGTACTTC. Translating gives CASSPSAGASYEQYF.

This clone showed up just a few times. The V gene is TRBV6-5, the J gene TRBJ1-1, with D uncertain. CDR3 size: 11 residues. The V gene lost 6 bases and the J gene lost 1 base, with 3 bases spanning the gap. The germline CDR1 and CDR2 sequences are MNHEY and SVGAGI. CDR3 DNA sequence: TGTGCCAGCAGGGAGAACACTGAAGCTTTCTTT. Translating gives CASRENTEAFF.

The CDR3 loop reads CASAGAVNTGELFF. In nucleotides, the CDR3 is TGTGCCAGCGCGGGAGCGGTGAACACCGGGGAGCTGTTTTTT. V gene TRBV7-2 combines with J gene TRBJ2-2, with 7 positions matching TRBD2. The CDR3 is 14 amino acids. Losses at the gene ends were 8 bases for V and 1 base for J; bases not matched to a gene: 4. Germline-derived CDR1 and CDR2 are SGHTA and FQGNSA.